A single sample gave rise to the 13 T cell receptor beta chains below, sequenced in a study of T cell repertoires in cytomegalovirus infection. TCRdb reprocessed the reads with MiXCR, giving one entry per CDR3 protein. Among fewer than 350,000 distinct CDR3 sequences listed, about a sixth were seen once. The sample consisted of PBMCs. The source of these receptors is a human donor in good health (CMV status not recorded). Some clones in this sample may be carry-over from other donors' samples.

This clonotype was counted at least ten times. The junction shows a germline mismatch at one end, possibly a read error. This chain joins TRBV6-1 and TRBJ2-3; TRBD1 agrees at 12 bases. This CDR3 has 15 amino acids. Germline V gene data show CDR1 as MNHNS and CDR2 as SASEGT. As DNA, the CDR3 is TGTGCCAGCAGAGAAGGGACAGGGGGCCGGAATACGCAGTATTTT. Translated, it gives CASREGTGGRNTQYF.

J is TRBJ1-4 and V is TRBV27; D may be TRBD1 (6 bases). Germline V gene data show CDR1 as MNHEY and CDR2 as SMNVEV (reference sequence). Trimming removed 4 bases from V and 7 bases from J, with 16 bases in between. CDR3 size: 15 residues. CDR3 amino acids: CASSSRGARGEKLFF. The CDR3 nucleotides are TGTGCCAGCAGTTCTAGGGGGGCGCGAGGTGAAAAACTGTTTTTT.

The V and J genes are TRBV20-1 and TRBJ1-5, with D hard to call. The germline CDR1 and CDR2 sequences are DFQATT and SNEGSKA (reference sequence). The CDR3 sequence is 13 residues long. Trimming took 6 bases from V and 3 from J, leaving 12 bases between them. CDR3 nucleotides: TGCAGTGCCGAGGAAAACAACAATCAGCCCCAGCATTTT. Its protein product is CSAEENNNQPQHF.

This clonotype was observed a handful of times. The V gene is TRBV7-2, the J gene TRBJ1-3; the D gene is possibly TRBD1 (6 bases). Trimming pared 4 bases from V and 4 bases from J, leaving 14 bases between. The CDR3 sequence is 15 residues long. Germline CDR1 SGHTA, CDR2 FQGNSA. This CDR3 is CASSSRGGGGNTIYF. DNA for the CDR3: TGTGCCAGCAGCTCGCGAGGGGGGGGAGGAAACACCATATATTTT.

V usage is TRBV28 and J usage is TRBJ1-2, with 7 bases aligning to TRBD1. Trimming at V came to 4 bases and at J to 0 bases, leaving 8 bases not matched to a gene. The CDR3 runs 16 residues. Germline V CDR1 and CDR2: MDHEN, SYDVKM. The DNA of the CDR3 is TGTGCCAGCAGTTCCCCGGGACAGCCACCTAACTATGGCTACACCTTC. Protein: CASSSPGQPPNYGYTF.

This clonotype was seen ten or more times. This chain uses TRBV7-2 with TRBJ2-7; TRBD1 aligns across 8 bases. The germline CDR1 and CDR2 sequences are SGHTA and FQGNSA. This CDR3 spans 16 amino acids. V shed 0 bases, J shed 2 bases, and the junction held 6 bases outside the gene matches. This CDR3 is CASSLAGTGGAYEQYF. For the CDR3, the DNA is TGTGCCAGCAGCTTAGCGGGGACAGGCGGTGCCTACGAGCAGTACTTC.

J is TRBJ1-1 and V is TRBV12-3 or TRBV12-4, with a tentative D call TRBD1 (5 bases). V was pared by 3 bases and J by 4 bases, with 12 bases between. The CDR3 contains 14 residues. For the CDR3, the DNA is TGTGCCAGCAGTTTTGGAGGGGCCTTCACTGAAGCTTTCTTT. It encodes CASSFGGAFTEAFF.

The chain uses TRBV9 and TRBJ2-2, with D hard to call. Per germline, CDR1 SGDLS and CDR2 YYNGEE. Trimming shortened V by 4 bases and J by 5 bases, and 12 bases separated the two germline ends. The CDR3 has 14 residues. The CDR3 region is CASSSPSGTGELFF. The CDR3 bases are TGTGCCAGCAGCTCTCCGTCCGGGACCGGGGAGCTGTTTTTT.

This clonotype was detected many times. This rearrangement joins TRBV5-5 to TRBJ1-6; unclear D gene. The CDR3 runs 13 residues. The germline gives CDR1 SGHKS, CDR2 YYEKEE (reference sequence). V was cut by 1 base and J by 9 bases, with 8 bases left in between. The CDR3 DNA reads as TGTGCCAGCAGCTTGAGAGGTACTTCACCCCTCCACTTT. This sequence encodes CASSLRGTSPLHF.

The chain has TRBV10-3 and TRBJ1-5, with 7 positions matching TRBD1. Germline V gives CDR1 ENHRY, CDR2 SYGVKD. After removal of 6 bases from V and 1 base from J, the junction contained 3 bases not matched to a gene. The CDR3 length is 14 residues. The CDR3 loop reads CAIRGQNSNQPQHF. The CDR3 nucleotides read TGTGCCATCAGGGGACAGAACAGCAATCAGCCCCAGCATTTT.

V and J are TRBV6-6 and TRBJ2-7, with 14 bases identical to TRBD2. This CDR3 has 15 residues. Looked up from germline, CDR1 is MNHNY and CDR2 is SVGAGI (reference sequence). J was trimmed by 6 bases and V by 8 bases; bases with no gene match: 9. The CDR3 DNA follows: TGTGCCAGCCGACTAGCGGGGGGGGGGCCTGGCGAGCAGTACTTC. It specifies CASRLAGGGPGEQYF.

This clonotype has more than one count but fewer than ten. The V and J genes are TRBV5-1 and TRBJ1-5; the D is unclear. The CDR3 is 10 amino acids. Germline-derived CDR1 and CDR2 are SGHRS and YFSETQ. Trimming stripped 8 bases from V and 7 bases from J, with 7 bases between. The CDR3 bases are TGCGCCAGGGAGAGGCAGCCCCAGCATTTT. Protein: CARERQPQHF.

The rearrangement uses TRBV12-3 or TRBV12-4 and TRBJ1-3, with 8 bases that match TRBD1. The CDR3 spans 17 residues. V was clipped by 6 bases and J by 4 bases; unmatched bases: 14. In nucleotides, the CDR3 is TGTGCCAGCAGGGACCAGCGGACAGGGTCACCAGGAAACACCATATATTTT. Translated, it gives CASRDQRTGSPGNTIYF.